The sequence of this T cell receptor beta chain was determined in a study of cytomegalovirus exposure and HLA in healthy donors. Study observations and caveats: A few V segments could not be told apart, such as TRBV6-2 and TRBV6-3, and were left out. Presence/absence analyses rested on an assumption that sequencing depth was roughly uniform across donors. The study had only CMV serostatus as immune exposure information.

The germline V gene has CDR1 MNHEY and CDR2 SMNVEV (reference sequence). This CDR3 is 14 amino acids long. 13 Jbeta primers and 60 Vbeta primers were used for the PCR. Profiled with immunoSEQ multiplex PCR; TCRdb holds only in-frame clones, not every one. Here the sample spans under 150,000 clones, 70% to 75% being singletons. Details on this clone: Its target is unknown. The junction differs from germline at one of its ends, possibly a read error.

This sequence was found in a woman aged 40-49 years in good health and CMV-seronegative. The J gene is TRBJ1-1, the V gene TRBV27; D is possibly TRBD1 (5 bases). The sample was PBMCs. For the CDR3, the DNA is TGTGCCAACAGTAATTACAGGATGAACACTGAAGCTTTCTTT. Its translation: CANSNYRMNTEAFF.